This T cell receptor (beta chain) was recovered during a study of T cells after yellow fever vaccination. At the level of the study: Some fractions had low cell numbers, and these were prepared with SMART-Seq v4 Ultra Low Input. Whole-study findings and limits: Clones that expanded after primary vaccination mostly reappeared after the booster (roughly 96% CD4, approximately 85% CD8).

The study made its TCR cDNA through 5'RACE template switching. That step introduced a universal primer site along with UMIs. TCRdb called the 5' RACE reads again in MiXCR, with one record for every CDR3 protein. The sample contains approximately 600,000 distinct CDR3 sequences, about 12% of which appear only once. The CDR3 length is 14 residues. Per the germline V gene, CDR1 is LNHDA and CDR2 is SQIVND (reference sequence). Losses at the gene ends were 8 bases for V and 6 bases for J; bases not matched to a gene: 10. A word on this clonotype: Its antigen is unknown.

The sequences come from PBMCs, collected on the day of the yellow fever booster vaccination. The sequence derives from a man between 25 and 39 years old who received the YFV17D yellow fever vaccine. The chain couples TRBV19 to TRBJ1-1, with 9 nucleotides matching TRBD1. Here the CDR3 reads CASRRDRAAPEAFF. CDR3 nucleotides: TGTGCCAGTCGCCGGGACAGGGCGGCCCCTGAAGCTTTCTTT.